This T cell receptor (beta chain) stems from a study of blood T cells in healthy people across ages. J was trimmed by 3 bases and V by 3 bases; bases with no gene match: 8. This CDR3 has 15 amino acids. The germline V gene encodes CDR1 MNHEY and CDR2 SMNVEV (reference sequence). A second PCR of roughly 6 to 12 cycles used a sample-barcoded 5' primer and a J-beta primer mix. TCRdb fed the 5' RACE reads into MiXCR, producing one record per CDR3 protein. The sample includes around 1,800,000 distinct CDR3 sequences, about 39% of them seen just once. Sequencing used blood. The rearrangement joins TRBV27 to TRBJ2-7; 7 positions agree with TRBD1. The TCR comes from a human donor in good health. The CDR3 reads CASSFTTGMRYEQYF. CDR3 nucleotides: TGTGCCAGCAGTTTTACGACAGGGATGCGCTACGAGCAGTACTTC.